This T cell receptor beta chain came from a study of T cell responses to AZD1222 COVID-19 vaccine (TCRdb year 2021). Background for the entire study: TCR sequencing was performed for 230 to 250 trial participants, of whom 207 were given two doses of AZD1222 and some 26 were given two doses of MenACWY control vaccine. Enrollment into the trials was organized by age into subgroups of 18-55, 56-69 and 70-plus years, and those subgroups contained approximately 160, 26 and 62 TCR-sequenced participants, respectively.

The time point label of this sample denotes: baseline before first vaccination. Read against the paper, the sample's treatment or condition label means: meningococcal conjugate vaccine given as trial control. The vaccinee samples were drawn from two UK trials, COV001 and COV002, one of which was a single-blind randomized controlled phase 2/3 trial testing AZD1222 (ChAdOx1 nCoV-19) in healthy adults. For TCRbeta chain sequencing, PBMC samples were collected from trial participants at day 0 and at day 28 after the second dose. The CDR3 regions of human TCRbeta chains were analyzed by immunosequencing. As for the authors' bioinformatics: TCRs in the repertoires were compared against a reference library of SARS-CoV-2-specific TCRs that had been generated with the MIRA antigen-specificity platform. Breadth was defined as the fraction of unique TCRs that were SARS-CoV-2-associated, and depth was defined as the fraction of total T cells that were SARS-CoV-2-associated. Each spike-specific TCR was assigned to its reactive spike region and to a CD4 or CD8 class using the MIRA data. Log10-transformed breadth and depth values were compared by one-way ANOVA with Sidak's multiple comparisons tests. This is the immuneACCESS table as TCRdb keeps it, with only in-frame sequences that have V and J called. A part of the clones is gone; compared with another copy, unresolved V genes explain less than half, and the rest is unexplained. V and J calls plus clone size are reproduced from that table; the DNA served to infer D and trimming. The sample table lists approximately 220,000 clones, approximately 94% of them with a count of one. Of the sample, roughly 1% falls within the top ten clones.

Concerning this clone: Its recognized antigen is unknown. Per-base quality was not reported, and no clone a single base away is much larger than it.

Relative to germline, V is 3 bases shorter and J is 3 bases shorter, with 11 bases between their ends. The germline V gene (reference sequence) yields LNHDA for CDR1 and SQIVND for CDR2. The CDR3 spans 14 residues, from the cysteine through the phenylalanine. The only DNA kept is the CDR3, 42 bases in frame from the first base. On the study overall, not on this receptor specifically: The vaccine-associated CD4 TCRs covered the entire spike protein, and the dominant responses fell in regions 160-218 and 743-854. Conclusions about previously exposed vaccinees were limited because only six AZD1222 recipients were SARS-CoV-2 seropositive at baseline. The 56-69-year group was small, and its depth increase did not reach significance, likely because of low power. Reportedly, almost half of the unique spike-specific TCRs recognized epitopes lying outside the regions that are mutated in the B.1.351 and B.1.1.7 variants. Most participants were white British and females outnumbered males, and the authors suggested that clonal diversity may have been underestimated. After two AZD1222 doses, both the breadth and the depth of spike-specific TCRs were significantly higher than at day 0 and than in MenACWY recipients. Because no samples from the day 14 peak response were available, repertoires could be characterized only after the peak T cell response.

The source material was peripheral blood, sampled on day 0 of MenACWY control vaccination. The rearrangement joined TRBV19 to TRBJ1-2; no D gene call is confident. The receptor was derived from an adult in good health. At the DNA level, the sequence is TGTGCCAGTAGTATCGGGAGAGGAGACTATGGCTACACCTTC. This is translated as CASSIGRGDYGYTF.